This is a list of T cell receptor beta chains from one sample in a study of cytomegalovirus exposure and HLA in healthy donors. Profiling relied on immunoSEQ multiplex PCR, and the TCRdb table lists in-frame clones only, not all of them. In the table there are tens of thousands of clones, 7.6% of which are singletons. The sample was PBMCs. All receptors come from a man aged 45 to 65 in good health and CMV-seronegative. Each CDR3 is given with its conserved first and last residue. A D gene is named only where the DNA matches it firmly. Not every row has a clone size; where given, it reads once, few, many or a size class.

clone size: few; D gene: TRBD2; J gene: TRBJ2-7; V gene: TRBV18; CDR3 DNA: TGTGCCAGCTCACCAGGGCTAGCGGACCTCTACGAGCAGTACTTC; CDR3 protein: CASSPGLADLYEQYF
clone size: -; D gene: -; J gene: TRBJ1-3; V gene: TRBV6-5; CDR3 DNA: TGTGCCAGCAGTTACTCGGAGATAAGCTCTGGAAACACCATATATTTT; CDR3 protein: CASSYSEISSGNTIYF
clone size: -; D gene: -; J gene: TRBJ1-1; V gene: TRBV29-1; CDR3 DNA: TGCAGTACGGGGGGAACTGGCACTGAAGCTTTCTTT; CDR3 protein: CSTGGTGTEAFF
clone size: few; D gene: -; J gene: TRBJ2-1; V gene: TRBV29-1; CDR3 DNA: TGCAGCGTTCGAAATAGCTCCTACAATGAGCAGTTCTTC; CDR3 protein: CSVRNSSYNEQFF
clone size: -; D gene: TRBD1; J gene: TRBJ2-7; V gene: TRBV6-5; CDR3 DNA: TGTGCCAGCCAGACTCGGACAGGGAACTCCTACGAGCAGTACTTC; CDR3 protein: CASQTRTGNSYEQYF
clone size: few; D gene: TRBD2; J gene: TRBJ2-1; V gene: TRBV5-4; CDR3 DNA: TGTGCCAGCAGCCGGGCTAGCGGGGGGGCCAATGAGCAGTTCTTC; CDR3 protein: CASSRASGGANEQFF
clone size: few; D gene: -; J gene: TRBJ1-2; V gene: TRBV19; CDR3 DNA: TGTGCCAGTAAAAGGTGGACAGCTTCATATGGCTACACCTTC; CDR3 protein: CASKRWTASYGYTF
clone size: -; D gene: TRBD1; J gene: TRBJ1-5; V gene: TRBV7-2; CDR3 DNA: TGTGCCAGCAGCCTCAACTCCCCGGGACAGCTCAATCAGCCCCAGCATTTT; CDR3 protein: CASSLNSPGQLNQPQHF
clone size: few; D gene: -; J gene: TRBJ1-1; V gene: TRBV2; CDR3 DNA: TGTGCCAGCAGTGACATTCTGAACACTGAAGCTTTCTTT; CDR3 protein: CASSDILNTEAFF
clone size: -; D gene: -; J gene: TRBJ2-7; V gene: TRBV18; CDR3 DNA: TGTGCCAGCTCACCGAGCGGGTATGCGGGTTACGAGCAGTACTTC; CDR3 protein: CASSPSGYAGYEQYF
clone size: -; D gene: -; J gene: TRBJ1-5; V gene: TRBV19; CDR3 DNA: TGTGCCAGTAGTACCCAGGGGCTAAGCAATCAGCCCCAGCATTTT; CDR3 protein: CASSTQGLSNQPQHF
clone size: once; D gene: -; J gene: TRBJ1-6; V gene: TRBV30; CDR3 DNA: TGTGCCTGGAGTGAATCGAATTCACCCCTCCACTTT; CDR3 protein: CAWSESNSPLHF
clone size: -; D gene: -; J gene: TRBJ1-1; V gene: TRBV25-1; CDR3 DNA: TGTGCCAGCAGTGAATATAGTGCGGGTAACACTGAAGCTTTCTTT; CDR3 protein: CASSEYSAGNTEAFF
clone size: few; D gene: TRBD2; J gene: TRBJ2-7; V gene: TRBV28; CDR3 DNA: TGTGCCAGCGTTGCTCCGGGGGACTATTCATCCTACGAGCAGTACTTC; CDR3 protein: CASVAPGDYSSYEQYF
clone size: few; D gene: -; J gene: TRBJ2-7; V gene: TRBV5-5; CDR3 DNA: TGTGCCAGCAGCATGCTCGGCGGCGGGCAGTACTTC; CDR3 protein: CASSMLGGGQYF
clone size: few; D gene: TRBD1; J gene: TRBJ2-7; V gene: TRBV6-6; CDR3 DNA: TGTGCCAGCACGACAGGGGTCTCCTACGAGCAGTACTTC; CDR3 protein: CASTTGVSYEQYF
clone size: few; D gene: TRBD1; J gene: TRBJ1-3; V gene: TRBV28; CDR3 DNA: TGTGCCAGCAGTTTATTCGGGACAGGGGATAGGCTCTCTGGAAACACCATATATTTT; CDR3 protein: CASSLFGTGDRLSGNTIYF
clone size: -; D gene: TRBD1; J gene: TRBJ1-1; V gene: TRBV5-1; CDR3 DNA: TGCGCCAGCAGCGGCCGGACAGGGCCTACTGAAGCTTTCTTT; CDR3 protein: CASSGRTGPTEAFF
clone size: -; D gene: TRBD2; J gene: TRBJ2-2; V gene: TRBV7-6; CDR3 DNA: TGTGCCAGCAGCTTAAATGTTATGGCGGGGGGGCAGAACACCGGGGAGCTGTTTTTT; CDR3 protein: CASSLNVMAGGQNTGELFF
clone size: -; D gene: TRBD1; J gene: TRBJ1-2; V gene: TRBV19; CDR3 DNA: TGTGCCAGTAGCATTACAGGGGTCAGTGGCTACACCTTC; CDR3 protein: CASSITGVSGYTF
clone size: -; D gene: TRBD1; J gene: TRBJ1-1; V gene: TRBV5-1; CDR3 DNA: TGCGCCAGCAGCCCCGGACAGGGGGTAATGAACACTGAAGCTTTCTTT; CDR3 protein: CASSPGQGVMNTEAFF
clone size: -; D gene: TRBD1; J gene: TRBJ1-1; V gene: TRBV27; CDR3 DNA: TGTGCCAGCAGTTTACGCCAGGGGGCGGGGAACACTGAAGCTTTCTTT; CDR3 protein: CASSLRQGAGNTEAFF
clone size: few; D gene: TRBD1; J gene: TRBJ1-1; V gene: TRBV29-1; CDR3 DNA: TGCAGCGTTGCCAGGGGGGACACTGAAGCTTTCTTT; CDR3 protein: CSVARGDTEAFF
clone size: -; D gene: TRBD2; J gene: TRBJ2-3; V gene: TRBV7-9; CDR3 DNA: TGTGCCAGCAGTTTACTAGCGGGAGGGCCAGGAGATACGCAGTATTTT; CDR3 protein: CASSLLAGGPGDTQYF
clone size: few; D gene: TRBD1; J gene: TRBJ2-5; V gene: TRBV2; CDR3 DNA: TGTGCCAGCAGTGAAGCGAGGACAGGTCAAGAGACCCAGTACTTC; CDR3 protein: CASSEARTGQETQYF
clone size: -; D gene: TRBD1; J gene: TRBJ1-1; V gene: TRBV28; CDR3 DNA: TGTGCCAGCAGTAGGGATCCCGAGGGGGCGGGTGAAGCTTTCTTT; CDR3 protein: CASSRDPEGAGEAFF
clone size: -; D gene: -; J gene: TRBJ2-3; V gene: TRBV15; CDR3 DNA: TGTGCCACCAGCAGTAGGGACTGGCCGGGCACAGATACGCAGTATTTT; CDR3 protein: CATSSRDWPGTDTQYF
clone size: -; D gene: -; J gene: TRBJ1-6; V gene: TRBV5-6; CDR3 DNA: TGTGCCAGCACCGTACGGTCGGAGAATTCACCCCTCCACTTT; CDR3 protein: CASTVRSENSPLHF
clone size: few; D gene: -; J gene: TRBJ2-5; V gene: TRBV18; CDR3 DNA: TGTGCCAGCTCATCAGACACTAGATTTGAGACCCAGTACTTC; CDR3 protein: CASSSDTRFETQYF
clone size: -; D gene: -; J gene: TRBJ2-3; V gene: TRBV5-4; CDR3 DNA: TGTGCCAGCAGCTTGGAGTCCGCAGGGCGAACAGATACGCAGTATTTT; CDR3 protein: CASSLESAGRTDTQYF
clone size: -; D gene: -; J gene: TRBJ1-1; V gene: TRBV6-6; CDR3 DNA: TGTGCCAGCAGCCTTGAGGGATGGACTGAAGCTTTCTTT; CDR3 protein: CASSLEGWTEAFF
clone size: few; D gene: TRBD1; J gene: TRBJ1-1; V gene: TRBV6-4; CDR3 DNA: TGTGCCAGCAGGAGACAGGGGAACACTGAAGCTTTCTTT; CDR3 protein: CASRRQGNTEAFF
clone size: once; D gene: -; J gene: TRBJ2-3; V gene: TRBV7-9; CDR3 DNA: TGTGCCAGCAGCTTAGCGCTAAAGGGGCAGTTCACAGATACGCAGTATTTT; CDR3 protein: CASSLALKGQFTDTQYF
clone size: -; D gene: TRBD2; J gene: TRBJ2-2; V gene: TRBV5-1; CDR3 DNA: TGCGCCAGCAGCTTGCTAAGCGGGGAGAACACCGGGGAGCTGTTTTTT; CDR3 protein: CASSLLSGENTGELFF
clone size: -; D gene: -; J gene: TRBJ2-2; V gene: TRBV4-2; CDR3 DNA: TGTGCCAGCAGCTCTGACATGGTACTGAGCACCGGGGAGCTGTTTTTT; CDR3 protein: CASSSDMVLSTGELFF
clone size: few; D gene: -; J gene: TRBJ1-2; V gene: TRBV6-5; CDR3 DNA: TGTGCCAGCAGTTTCATTTTTGGCCAACGCTATGGCTACACCTTC; CDR3 protein: CASSFIFGQRYGYTF
clone size: medium-sized; D gene: TRBD1; J gene: TRBJ2-4; V gene: TRBV5-1; CDR3 DNA: TGCGCCAGCAGCTTGGGAGGGGGCGCCGGAGCCAAAAACATTCAGTACTTC; CDR3 protein: CASSLGGGAGAKNIQYF
clone size: few; D gene: TRBD2; J gene: TRBJ2-3; V gene: TRBV6-5; CDR3 DNA: TGTGCCAGCAGTTACTGGCGGGGGGCTAGCACAGATACGCAGTATTTT; CDR3 protein: CASSYWRGASTDTQYF
clone size: -; D gene: -; J gene: TRBJ2-1; V gene: TRBV4-3; CDR3 DNA: TGCGCCAGCAGCCAAGATCCTCCCTTCAGGTACAATGAGCAGTTCTTC; CDR3 protein: CASSQDPPFRYNEQFF
clone size: -; D gene: -; J gene: TRBJ2-3; V gene: TRBV12-5; CDR3 DNA: TGTGCTAGTGGTTTATCCGACCAGGGATCTGGCACAGATACGCAGTATTTT; CDR3 protein: CASGLSDQGSGTDTQYF
clone size: -; D gene: TRBD2; J gene: TRBJ2-3; V gene: TRBV2; CDR3 DNA: TGTGCCAGCGGGGGCGGGGGGAGCTGGCTCGATACGCAGTATTTT; CDR3 protein: CASGGGGSWLDTQYF
clone size: -; D gene: TRBD1; J gene: TRBJ2-5; V gene: TRBV7-9; CDR3 DNA: TGTGCCAGCAGTCCCGGGACAGTGATCCAAGAGACCCAGTACTTC; CDR3 protein: CASSPGTVIQETQYF
clone size: few; D gene: TRBD1; J gene: TRBJ2-7; V gene: TRBV5-1; CDR3 DNA: TGCGCCAGCAGCCATGGACAGGGCTGGTTTGGTAGCTCTCGTACCGAGCAGTACTTC; CDR3 protein: CASSHGQGWFGSSRTEQYF
clone size: -; D gene: TRBD2; J gene: TRBJ2-1; V gene: TRBV5-1; CDR3 DNA: TGCGCCAGCAGCTTGACTAGCGGGGTCTTGAATGAGCAGTTCTTC; CDR3 protein: CASSLTSGVLNEQFF
clone size: -; D gene: -; J gene: TRBJ2-7; V gene: TRBV4-1; CDR3 DNA: TGCGCCAGCAGCCAAGTTAAGGAAGGGGGCTACGAGCAGTACTTC; CDR3 protein: CASSQVKEGGYEQYF
clone size: -; D gene: -; J gene: TRBJ1-2; V gene: TRBV27; CDR3 DNA: TGTGCCAGCAGTTCGTTGACAGAACCTAACTATGGCTACACCTTC; CDR3 protein: CASSSLTEPNYGYTF
clone size: -; D gene: -; J gene: TRBJ1-1; V gene: TRBV2; CDR3 DNA: TGTGCCAGCAGTGAAGCTTTCGGTAACACTGAAGCTTTCTTT; CDR3 protein: CASSEAFGNTEAFF
clone size: few; D gene: TRBD1; J gene: TRBJ1-5; V gene: TRBV28; CDR3 DNA: TGTGCCAGCAGTGGCTCCGGACAGGGGAATCAGCCCCAGCATTTT; CDR3 protein: CASSGSGQGNQPQHF
clone size: -; D gene: TRBD1; J gene: TRBJ1-2; V gene: TRBV28; CDR3 DNA: TGTGCCAGCAGTCGGACAGGATTCTACACCTTC; CDR3 protein: CASSRTGFYTF
clone size: -; D gene: TRBD1; J gene: TRBJ2-2; V gene: TRBV7-2; CDR3 DNA: TGTGCCAGCAGGCAAGGACAGGGGGGGTCGGCCGGGGAGCTGTTTTTT; CDR3 protein: CASRQGQGGSAGELFF
clone size: few; D gene: -; J gene: TRBJ2-1; V gene: TRBV10-1; CDR3 DNA: TGCGCCAGCAGTGAGGGGGCAACCTACAATGAGCAGTTCTTC; CDR3 protein: CASSEGATYNEQFF
clone size: -; D gene: -; J gene: TRBJ2-5; V gene: TRBV5-4; CDR3 DNA: TGTGCCAGCAGCTTGGGCGGGACAGAACAAGAGACCCAGTACTTC; CDR3 protein: CASSLGGTEQETQYF
clone size: -; D gene: -; J gene: TRBJ2-3; V gene: TRBV5-1; CDR3 DNA: TGCGCCAGCAGCTTCAACACAGATACGCAGTATTTT; CDR3 protein: CASSFNTDTQYF
clone size: -; D gene: -; J gene: TRBJ1-6; V gene: TRBV6-1; CDR3 DNA: TGTGCCAGCACAGGGAATAGGTTAGGTAATTCACCCCTCCACTTT; CDR3 protein: CASTGNRLGNSPLHF
clone size: -; D gene: TRBD2; J gene: TRBJ2-7; V gene: TRBV28; CDR3 DNA: TGTGCCAGCAGTCTATTTGGGACTAGCGGGGGCCCCTACGAGCAGTACTTC; CDR3 protein: CASSLFGTSGGPYEQYF
clone size: few; D gene: TRBD2; J gene: TRBJ2-5; V gene: TRBV7-6; CDR3 DNA: TGTGCCAGCAGCGATTTGACTAGCGGGGGGGAGACCCAGTACTTC; CDR3 protein: CASSDLTSGGETQYF
clone size: -; D gene: TRBD1; J gene: TRBJ2-3; V gene: TRBV9; CDR3 DNA: TGTGCCAGCAGCGTATGGACAGGGGGCCGCACAGATACGCAGTATTTT; CDR3 protein: CASSVWTGGRTDTQYF
clone size: -; D gene: -; J gene: TRBJ2-1; V gene: TRBV7-9; CDR3 DNA: TGTGCCAGCAGCATCCAGTCCCAGAACAATGAGCAGTTCTTC; CDR3 protein: CASSIQSQNNEQFF
clone size: few; D gene: -; J gene: TRBJ2-3; V gene: TRBV10-3; CDR3 DNA: TGTGCCATCTCTAGCACAGATACGCAGTATTTT; CDR3 protein: CAISSTDTQYF